A selection of T cell receptor beta chains follows, all from one sample in a study of blood T cells in healthy people across ages. TCRdb analysed the 5' RACE reads with MiXCR anew, one entry per CDR3 protein. Of over 700,000 distinct CDR3 sequences in the sample, more than 20% were seen once. The sample was also reused in another study, on T cells of mothers and their children.

Sequenced material: blood. The receptors originated from a boy between 10 and 17 years old in good health. Both conserved end residues are part of each CDR3. Fields, in order: V gene, J gene, clone size, D gene, CDR3 protein, CDR3 DNA. D genes are given only for firm matches. Rows may omit the clone size; those that give it use once, few, many or a size class.

TRBV6-5	TRBJ2-5	.	.	CASSYLGGQETQYF	TGTGCCAGCAGTTACTTGGGGGGACAAGAGACCCAGTACTTC
TRBV6-1	TRBJ2-5	few	.	CASRSDRSSDFQGNSQETQYF	TGTGCCAGCAGGAGTGATCGTAGCTCCGATTTTCAGGGGAACTCCCAAGAGACCCAGTACTTC
TRBV5-1	TRBJ2-1	.	TRBD2	CASSQAGGGRNEQFF	TGCGCCAGCAGCCAAGCGGGGGGCGGGAGGAATGAGCAGTTCTTC
TRBV11-2	TRBJ2-4	.	TRBD2	CASSHTGTSGIFTKNIQYF	TGTGCCAGCAGTCATACCGGGACTAGCGGGATATTTACCAAAAACATTCAGTACTTC
TRBV20-1	TRBJ2-7	.	TRBD2	CSARVISGRGPSYEQYF	TGCAGTGCCCGAGTTATTAGCGGGAGGGGTCCTTCCTACGAGCAGTACTTC
TRBV10-2	TRBJ2-5	few	.	CASSELQTGTQYF	TGCGCCAGCAGTGAGCTTCAGACAGGGACCCAGTACTTC
TRBV14	TRBJ2-7	.	TRBD2	CASSQGLAGNLLYEQYF	TGTGCCAGCAGCCAAGGACTAGCGGGGAACCTCCTCTACGAGCAGTACTTC
TRBV10-3	TRBJ1-3	few	.	CAISEGFGNTIYF	TGTGCCATCAGTGAAGGCTTTGGAAACACCATATATTTT
TRBV27	TRBJ1-4	.	.	CASSSRESEKLFF	TGTGCCAGCAGTTCGCGGGAGAGTGAAAAACTGTTTTTT
TRBV5-1	TRBJ2-1	.	TRBD2	CASSLGGHGSGGSSYNEQFF	TGCGCCAGCAGCTTGGGGGGGCATGGTAGCGGGGGTAGCTCCTACAATGAGCAGTTCTTC
TRBV29-1	TRBJ2-2	few	.	CSVARSGELFF	TGCAGCGTCGCAAGAAGCGGGGAGCTGTTTTTT
TRBV6-2/TRBV6-3	TRBJ1-2	.	TRBD1	CASSYALTGSSYGYTF	TGTGCCAGCAGTTACGCCCTGACAGGGTCTTCCTATGGCTACACCTTC
TRBV28	TRBJ1-2	.	.	CASSLGDRIFYGYTF	TGTGCCAGCAGTTTAGGTGACAGGATCTTCTATGGCTACACCTTC
TRBV19	TRBJ1-1	few	.	CASSTTGNTEAFF	TGTGCCAGTAGTACGACAGGGAACACTGAAGCTTTCTTT
TRBV6-5	TRBJ2-3	.	TRBD2	CASSYARLAGARTDTQYF	TGTGCCAGCAGTTACGCTCGACTAGCGGGGGCCCGCACAGATACGCAGTATTTT
TRBV6-2/TRBV6-3	TRBJ1-5	few	.	CASMFTGNQPQHF	TGTGCCAGCATGTTTACTGGCAATCAGCCCCAGCATTTT
TRBV29-1	TRBJ2-7	.	.	CSVSGSSYEQYF	TGCAGCGTTAGCGGAAGCTCCTACGAGCAGTACTTC
TRBV7-3	TRBJ2-1	.	.	CASSLTSGGQRSYNEQFF	TGTGCCAGCAGCTTGACCAGCGGCGGGCAACGATCCTACAATGAGCAGTTCTTC
TRBV19	TRBJ1-2	few	.	CASSPNYREDYGYTF	TGTGCCAGTAGTCCCAATTACAGGGAGGACTATGGCTACACCTTC
TRBV4-1	TRBJ2-5	.	.	CASSPGTRGLYEQYF	TGCGCCAGCAGCCCCGGGACACGAGGATTGTATGAGCAGTACTTC
TRBV7-9	TRBJ2-1	few	.	CASSLGGRYEQFF	TGTGCCAGCAGCTTAGGGGGTCGCTATGAGCAGTTCTTC
TRBV6-5	TRBJ2-7	.	TRBD1	CASSYYRDSSYEQYF	TGTGCCAGCAGTTACTACCGGGACAGCTCCTACGAGCAGTACTTC
TRBV20-1	TRBJ2-1	.	.	CSARVRVSGNEQFF	TGCAGTGCTAGAGTGCGCGTCTCGGGGAATGAGCAGTTCTTC
TRBV6-1	TRBJ2-7	.	.	CASSAYDYEQYF	TGTGCCAGCAGTGCTTACGACTACGAGCAGTACTTC
TRBV28	TRBJ2-2	.	.	CASSPQGITSGELFF	TGTGCCAGCAGTCCTCAGGGCATTACTTCCGGGGAGCTGTTTTTT